Presented here are 22 T cell receptor beta chains from one specimen sequenced in a study of shared clonotypes between healthy human individuals. Generated by immunoSEQ multiplex PCR, the TCRdb table keeps only in-frame clones and is missing some. The sample carries about 490,000 clones, more than 65% recorded once. Sequenced sample: PBMCs. Receptors originate from a woman aged 40 to 49 in good health. Some clones in this sample may be carry-over from other donors' samples.

Concerning this clone itself: A far larger clone differs by one base, so this is likely a read error. The chain uses TRBV29-1 and TRBJ2-2, with 7 bases that match TRBD2. Looked up from germline, CDR1 is SQVTM and CDR2 is ANQGSEA. V was pared by 2 bases and J by 4 bases, with 7 bases of the junction left unmatched. CDR3 length equals 15 residues. CDR3 bases: TGCAGCGTTGAATTCGGGAGGCCCGGCACCGGGGAGCTGTTTTTT. As protein: CSVEFGRPGTGELFF.

About this clone: Given a far larger clone just one base away, this is likely a sequencing read error. The V call is TRBV6-4, the J call TRBJ2-1; tentative D call: TRBD1 (6 bases). Germline V CDR1 and CDR2: MRHNA, SNTAGT. V lost 5 bases to trimming and J lost 5 bases, with 10 bases between them. The CDR3 spans 13 residues. The CDR3 reads CASSNRDNNEQFF. The CDR3 DNA is TGTGCCAGCAGTAACCGGGACAACAATGAGCAGTTCTTC.

CDR3 protein: CASSTGQGSNTEAFF. The CDR3 DNA sequence: TGTGCCAGCAGCACGGGACAGGGGAGCAACACTGAAGCTTTCTTT. The chain recombines TRBV7-8 with TRBJ1-1; 10 nucleotides align to TRBD1. There are 15 residues in the CDR3. Germline V gene lookup returns CDR1 SGHVS and CDR2 FQNEAQ. Germline trimming cut 5 bases from V and 2 bases from J; bases unmatched to any gene: 5.

The V gene is TRBV18, the J gene TRBJ2-3, with D perhaps being TRBD1 or TRBD2 (5 bases each). This CDR3 has 15 amino acids. CDR1 is KGHSH, CDR2 LQKENI, per germline. Trimming stripped 3 bases from V and 1 base from J, with 11 bases between. CDR3 sequence: CASSPGPTRTDTQYF. In DNA, the CDR3 is TGTGCCAGCTCACCGGGACCCACCCGCACAGATACGCAGTATTTT.

V gene TRBV30 combines with J gene TRBJ2-1, with D tentatively TRBD2 (5 bases). Trimming stripped 0 bases from V and 12 bases from J, with 15 bases between. The CDR3 covers 13 residues. Germline-derived CDR1 and CDR2 are GTSNPN and SVGIG (reference sequence). Here the CDR3 DNA reads TGTGCCTGGAGTGTACTGGCGGGCGGCGCGCAGTTCTTC. Its protein product is CAWSVLAGGAQFF.

The chain recombines TRBV6-5 with TRBJ1-4; a possible D gene is TRBD1 (5 bases). CDR3 length: 14 amino acids. Germline V gene sequence: CDR1 MNHEY, CDR2 SVGAGI. V shed 6 bases and J shed 1 base, with 9 bases lying between them. The CDR3 DNA reads TGTGCCAGCAGACCTGGGGGAACTAATGAAAAACTGTTTTTT. Its translation: CASRPGGTNEKLFF.

The V call is TRBV7-2, the J call TRBJ2-5, with D perhaps TRBD1 or TRBD2 (6 bases each). The ends were cut back, 5 bases at V and 12 bases at J, with 16 bases in the middle. This CDR3 is built from 12 residues. The germline CDR1 and CDR2 sequences are SGHTA and FQGNSA. The CDR3: CASSGDSGAKYF. DNA of the CDR3: TGTGCCAGCAGCGGAGACTCGGGGGCAAAGTACTTC.

This clone has only one observation. The chain links TRBV5-4 to TRBJ2-2, with TRBD1 matching 8 bases. CDR1 is SGHNT, CDR2 YYREEE, per germline (reference sequence). The CDR3 is 16 residues long. The trim removed 1 base at V and 0 bases at J, leaving 2 bases unmatched. The CDR3 reads CASSLPGGANTGELFF. CDR3 nucleotides: TGTGCCAGCAGCTTGCCAGGGGGCGCGAACACCGGGGAGCTGTTTTTT.

The J gene is TRBJ1-1, the V gene TRBV18; no firm D call. The CDR3 contains 15 residues. CDR1 and CDR2 (germline): KGHSH, LQKENI. Trimming removed 5 bases at V and 1 base at J, with 14 bases between. CDR3 sequence reads: CASSSRRSPNTEAFF. CDR3 coding DNA: TGTGCCAGCTCATCACGGCGGTCCCCGAACACTGAAGCTTTCTTT.

The chain combines TRBV11-2 with TRBJ2-3; D gene ambiguous. Deletions cut 1 base from V and 6 bases from J, with 20 bases between. Per germline, CDR1 SGHAT and CDR2 FQNNGV. The CDR3 is 17 residues long. CDR3: CASSLVSISVRRDTQYF. DNA for the CDR3: TGTGCCAGCAGCTTAGTCTCAATCAGTGTTCGCCGGGATACGCAGTATTTT.

This clone showed up just a few times. The rearrangement joins TRBV28 to TRBJ1-4; 8 nucleotides match TRBD1. This CDR3 spans 14 amino acids. Germline CDR1 and CDR2: MDHEN and SYDVKM. With V trimmed by 7 bases and J by 7 bases, 8 bases remained unmatched. CDR3 region: CASTTTGDREKLFF. The CDR3 nucleotides are TGTGCCAGCACAACGACAGGGGATCGTGAAAAACTGTTTTTT.

This chain joins TRBV28 and TRBJ2-1; D gene ambiguous. The CDR3 is 16 amino acids. Germline values: CDR1 MDHEN, CDR2 SYDVKM. Deletions cut 6 bases from V and 2 bases from J, with 17 bases between. CDR3 loop: CASSELDGRAYNEQFF. The CDR3 DNA reads TGTGCCAGCAGCGAATTAGACGGCCGGGCCTACAATGAGCAGTTCTTC.

The CDR3 DNA sequence: TGCAGCGTTGAAGTCTCGTTGAATGGGGACGAAGGGGAGCATGGCTACACCTTC. As protein: CSVEVSLNGDEGEHGYTF. The genes are TRBV29-1 and TRBJ1-2; a possible D gene is TRBD1 (5 bases). The CDR3 consists of 18 residues. Looked up from germline, CDR1 is SQVTM and CDR2 is ANQGSEA. The V end lost 1 base, the J end lost 6 bases, and 27 bases lay between the germline ends.

The rearrangement uses TRBV5-1 and TRBJ2-5; tentative D call: TRBD1 (8 bases). CDR1 is SGHRS and CDR2 is YFSETQ in the germline V gene. V was clipped by 0 bases and J by 5 bases, with 17 bases between them. The CDR3 runs to 16 residues. Written as DNA, the CDR3 is TGCGCCAGCAGCTTGGGACAGGGGACTAACTGGGAGACCCAGTACTTC. Encoded protein: CASSLGQGTNWETQYF.

Of note for this clone: A far larger clone is off by one base, so a read error is likely. The same CDR3 arises from other DNA sequences in this sample as well. The chain links TRBV25-1 to TRBJ1-3, with a possible D match to TRBD1 (6 bases). Germline V gene data show CDR1 as MGHDK and CDR2 as SYGVNS. This CDR3 has 14 amino acids. V lost 4 bases and J 3 bases, leaving 10 bases between the germline ends. The CDR3 loop reads CASSVGGDGNTIYF. The CDR3 nucleotides read TGTGCCAGCAGTGTAGGGGGTGATGGAAACACCATATATTTT. Variable domain in full (rest from reference TRBV25-1 and TRBJ1-3): EADIYQTPRYLVIGTGKKITLECSQTMGHDKMYWYQQDPGMELHLIHYSYGVNSTEKGDLSSESTVSRIRTEHFPLTLESARPSHTSQYLCASSVGGDGNTIYFGEGSWLTVV.

This clone has just a few counts. Written as DNA, the CDR3 is TGTGCCAGCAGCTCGGTGGGGCCACCTAGCCAAGCTTTCTTT. It codes for CASSSVGPPSQAFF. The chain links TRBV5-4 to TRBJ1-1; D possibly corresponds to TRBD1 (5 bases). The CDR3 contains 14 residues. Deletions cut 3 bases from V and 9 bases from J, with 18 bases between. Germline CDR1 SGHNT, CDR2 YYREEE (reference sequence).

This chain uses TRBV18 with TRBJ2-7, with a possible D match to TRBD1 (5 bases). The CDR3 is 16 residues long. Trimming took off 6 bases at V and 9 bases at J, with 27 bases between the two ends. Germline CDR1 is KGHSH and CDR2 is LQKENI. The CDR3 DNA is TGTGCCAGCTCTTCCGATGGGGCAGGGCGGCGGACGGGGCAGTACTTC. It codes for CASSSDGAGRRTGQYF.

This clone was seen a handful of times. The chain has TRBV6-5 and TRBJ2-6; TRBD1 is a possible D gene (5 bases). The CDR3 has 13 amino acids. The V gene lost 5 bases and the J gene lost 3 bases, with 5 bases spanning the gap. CDR1 and CDR2 (germline): MNHEY, SVGAGI. DNA of the CDR3: TGTGCCAGCAGTACAGGTGGGGCCAACGTCCTGACTTTC. Translation: CASSTGGANVLTF.

This chain connects TRBV27 to TRBJ2-3, with D possibly being TRBD2 (5 bases). The germline CDR1 and CDR2 sequences are MNHEY and SMNVEV (reference sequence). The CDR3 has 15 residues. Trimming cost V 7 bases and J 5 bases, with 19 bases left between them. This chain's CDR3 is CASKKVDFTKDTQYF. The CDR3 coding sequence is TGTGCCAGCAAGAAGGTGGACTTCACCAAAGATACGCAGTATTTT.

The chain has TRBV28 and TRBJ1-5; TRBD1 matches 8 bases. V shed 3 bases, J shed 2 bases, and the junction held 6 bases outside the gene matches. The CDR3 totals 16 residues. The germline gives CDR1 MDHEN, CDR2 SYDVKM. The CDR3: CASSFRGQGGNQPQHF. As DNA, the CDR3 is TGTGCCAGCAGTTTCCGAGGACAGGGAGGCAATCAGCCCCAGCATTTT.

The rearrangement joins TRBV4-1 to TRBJ2-3, with D hard to call. Germline CDR1 MGHRA, CDR2 YSYEKL. This CDR3 is built from 14 residues. V was pared by 2 bases and J by 0 bases, with 6 bases between. The CDR3 here is CASSQLGSTDTQYF. The CDR3 DNA is TGCGCCAGCAGCCAACTGGGCAGCACAGATACGCAGTATTTT.

This clone has a handful of counts. The chain couples TRBV7-9 to TRBJ2-7; D remains unclear. This CDR3 is 11 amino acids long. Trimming removed 5 bases from V and 5 bases from J, with 7 bases in between. Germline lookup yields CDR1 SEHNR and CDR2 FQNEAQ (reference sequence). As DNA, the CDR3 is TGTGCCAGCAGCCCCTACGACGAGCAGTACTTC. Protein product: CASSPYDEQYF.